This T cell receptor (beta chain) was identified in a study of beta chain features in type 1 diabetes. At the level of the study: Summed over all samples, the examined sorted cells came to about 110 million.

The CDR3 extends over 11 amino acids. Trimming removed 5 bases from V and 7 bases from J, with 9 bases in between. Germline V gives CDR1 GTSNPN, CDR2 SVGIG (reference sequence). Study-level points and caveats: Insertion counts at VDJ junctions were lower in type 1 diabetes patients, who also showed more deletions there.

Sequenced material consisted of expressed TCRB transcripts (all of the isolated RNA was reverse transcribed). Clones were read by immunoSEQ multiplex PCR, and TCRdb kept only the in-frame ones, dropping some. The repertoire holds fewer than 500,000 clones, with approximately 13% as singletons. This clone occurred many times. Its antigen is undetermined. A sort by CD45RO/CCR7/CD25/CD127/CD95/CD27 yielded CD4+ naive, central memory, regulatory and stem cell-like memory cells. The sample comprised naive CD4+ T cells from blood. V gene TRBV30 combines with J gene TRBJ2-1; D is possibly TRBD1 (5 bases). The source of this sequence is a man aged 30 to 45 in good health. The CDR3: CAWGARNEQFF. The DNA for the CDR3 is TGTGCCTGGGGGGCTAGGAATGAGCAGTTCTTC.